These 13 T cell receptor beta chains were sequenced from one sample in a study of Graves' ophthalmopathy and Graves' hyperthyroidism. As the template, RNA transcripts were used to amplify TCR beta CDR3 regions. Second-round multiplex PCR followed a first-round RT-PCR using HTBI primers. TCRdb independently ran MiXCR on the multiplex PCR reads; one entry per CDR3 protein. The sample comprises more than 300,000 distinct CDR3 sequences, 17% of which are singletons, and 2.4% rests with the top ten. Material for sequencing was peripheral blood. Receptors were obtained from an adult woman with stable Graves' hyperthyroidism.

In DNA, the CDR3 is TGTGCCAGCAGGTCGGTGGGCTCTGGAAACACCATATATTTT. Amino acid sequence: CASRSVGSGNTIYF. The chain uses TRBV6-1 and TRBJ1-3; the D is unclear. Per the germline V gene, CDR1 is MNHNS and CDR2 is SASEGT. The CDR3 length is 14 residues. V was cut by 6 bases and J by 0 bases, with 9 bases left in between.

This clonotype appeared many times. The chain links TRBV7-2 to TRBJ1-2; 7 bases agree with TRBD1. CDR1 and CDR2 from the germline V gene are SGHTA and FQGNSA. J lost 3 bases, V lost 2 bases, and 12 bases had no gene match. The CDR3 runs 17 residues. CDR3 protein: CASSLLGPTGRHYGYTF. The CDR3 DNA sequence: TGTGCCAGCAGCTTACTAGGCCCGACAGGGCGGCACTATGGCTACACCTTC.

This clonotype came up many times. The V and J genes are TRBV12-3 or TRBV12-4 and TRBJ2-7, with TRBD2 identical over 14 bases. The CDR3 covers 16 residues. Germline trimming cut 5 bases from V and 6 bases from J; bases unmatched to any gene: 9. This chain's CDR3 is CASSPKGLAGAVEQYF. In nucleotides, the CDR3 is TGTGCCAGCAGTCCAAAGGGACTAGCGGGAGCTGTCGAGCAGTACTTC.

This clonotype was recorded many times. The V gene is TRBV19, the J gene TRBJ1-1, with D uncertain. The V gene lost 9 bases and the J gene lost 0 bases, with 11 bases spanning the gap. Germline loops: CDR1 LNHDA, CDR2 SQIVND (reference sequence). This CDR3 is 13 amino acids long. CDR3: CASGRALNTEAFF. Here the CDR3 DNA reads TGTGCCAGCGGGAGGGCTCTGAACACTGAAGCTTTCTTT.

This clonotype was seen ten or more times. V usage is TRBV5-1 and J usage is TRBJ2-7; the match to TRBD1 covers 10 bases. V lost 0 bases, J lost 0 bases, and 9 bases stayed unmatched. Per germline, CDR1 SGHRS and CDR2 YFSETQ. The CDR3 has 18 amino acids. CDR3 protein: CASSLGQGQGFPSYEQYF. DNA of the CDR3: TGCGCCAGCAGCTTGGGCCAGGGACAGGGGTTCCCCTCCTACGAGCAGTACTTC.

This clonotype was counted ten times or more. The J gene is TRBJ1-1, the V gene TRBV6-5; no reliable D call. Trimming removed 0 bases at V and 0 bases at J, with 8 bases between. Germline V gives CDR1 MNHEY, CDR2 SVGAGI. The CDR3 has 15 amino acids. The chain's CDR3 is CASSYSKTLNTEAFF. In nucleotides, the CDR3 is TGTGCCAGCAGTTACTCGAAGACTTTGAACACTGAAGCTTTCTTT.

This clonotype was counted ten times or more. The gene calls are TRBV28 and TRBJ1-5, with a weak D call TRBD1 (5 bases). V shed 6 bases and J shed 5 bases, with 20 bases lying between them. Germline lookup yields CDR1 MDHEN and CDR2 SYDVKM. There are 16 residues in the CDR3. The CDR3 nucleotides are TGTGCCAGCAGACCCACAAGGACGGGGGGGTATCAGCCCCAGCATTTT. The encoded protein is CASRPTRTGGYQPQHF.

This clonotype was seen many times. The chain couples TRBV20-1 to TRBJ1-6; a weak D match, TRBD1 (6 bases). The V gene's germline CDR1 is DFQATT and CDR2 SNEGSKA (reference sequence). The germline V and J ends were trimmed by 1 base and 5 bases, with 15 bases remaining between them. This CDR3 is 16 amino acids long. The CDR3 DNA is TGCAGTGCTAGAGTAACAGGGCAGACGGATAATTCACCCCTCCACTTT. It is translated as CSARVTGQTDNSPLHF.

A note on this clonotype: A junction end diverges from the germline sequence, so it may reflect a read error. V usage is TRBV6-5 and J usage is TRBJ2-7; D perhaps matches TRBD1 (6 bases). CDR3 length: 14 residues. Per the germline V gene, CDR1 is MNHEY and CDR2 is SVGAGI. CDR3 nucleotides: TGTGCCAGCGGTTACTCCGGACAGAGCTACGAGCAGTACTTC. Its protein is CASGYSGQSYEQYF.

The chain uses TRBV12-3 or TRBV12-4 and TRBJ1-1; D ambiguous. With 3 bases removed from V and 5 bases from J, the gap between germline ends came to 10 bases. The CDR3 has 13 amino acids. This CDR3 is CASSFIRGTEAFF. Written as DNA, the CDR3 is TGTGCCAGCAGTTTTATAAGAGGGACTGAAGCTTTCTTT.

Concerning this clonotype itself: This may stem from a read error, because a much larger clone lies one nucleotide away. J is TRBJ2-2 and V is TRBV5-1, with D unresolved. CDR3 length: 16 amino acids. Trimming took 2 bases from V and 0 from J, leaving 11 bases between them. Germline-derived CDR1 and CDR2 are SGHRS and YFSETQ. In DNA form, the CDR3 reads TGCGCCAGCAGCTTAGGGTTAGTGACGAACACCGGGGAGCTGTTTTTT. It specifies CASSLGLVTNTGELFF.

A word on this clonotype: This may stem from a read error, because a much larger clone lies one nucleotide away. Likely a read error: the CDR3 ends without its conserved phenylalanine or tryptophan. This sequence joins TRBV6-2 or TRBV6-3 and TRBJ2-7; TRBD1 might be the D (6 bases). Per germline, CDR1 MNHEY and CDR2 SVGEGT. The CDR3 has 13 residues. V dropped 6 bases and J dropped 3 bases, with 12 bases sitting between them. The chain's CDR3 is CASRVGTIYEQYL. The CDR3 DNA follows: TGTGCCAGCAGAGTCGGGACAATCTACGAGCAGTACCTC.

The chain links TRBV12-5 to TRBJ2-7; TRBD2 is a possible D gene (5 bases). V was pared by 0 bases and J by 3 bases, with 12 bases between. Germline V gene data show CDR1 as LGHNT and CDR2 as FRNRAP. The length of the CDR3 is 15 residues. CDR3 sequence reads: CASGLVQNGDYEQYF. CDR3 in DNA: TGTGCTAGTGGTTTGGTACAGAACGGGGACTACGAGCAGTACTTC.